The next 17 T cell receptor beta chains were all read from a single sample in a study of breast tumors, draining lymph nodes, adjacent tissues. MiXCR was run by TCRdb on the multiplex PCR reads, yielding one entry per CDR3 protein. This sample has around 230,000 distinct CDR3 sequences, with 32% found just once. Samples came from axillary lymph nodes draining the breast cancer. Sequencing was done on a sample of axillary lymph node tissue. The receptors here all came from a female donor with breast cancer. Some clones in this sample may be carry-over from other donors' samples.

This clonotype was counted ten times or more. The chain is built from TRBV19 and TRBJ1-2; D gene uncertain. The CDR3 has 12 amino acids. V was clipped by 8 bases and J by 1 base, with 8 bases between them. The germline V gene encodes CDR1 LNHDA and CDR2 SQIVND (reference sequence). CDR3 sequence (DNA): TGTGCCAGTTCCGGGTTTAACTATGGCTACACCTTC. Protein sequence: CASSGFNYGYTF.

This clonotype was counted ten times or more. V is TRBV6-5 and J is TRBJ2-7, with D uncertain. V was trimmed by 0 bases and J by 2 bases, leaving 11 bases between them. The germline CDR1 and CDR2 sequences are MNHEY and SVGAGI. This CDR3 spans 15 amino acids. DNA of the CDR3: TGTGCCAGCAGTTACTCGCCGGCCCGGACCTACGAGCAGTACTTC. The encoded protein is CASSYSPARTYEQYF.

This clonotype appeared a few times. The J gene is TRBJ1-1, the V gene TRBV20-1, with TRBD1 as a possible D gene (5 bases). Trimming shortened V by 4 bases and J by 3 bases, and 9 bases separated the two germline ends. This CDR3 has 12 residues. CDR1 and CDR2 from the germline V gene are DFQATT and SNEGSKA (reference sequence). The DNA of the CDR3 is TGCAGTGCTAACAGGTGGGACACTGAAGCTTTCTTT. Residues: CSANRWDTEAFF.

This clonotype was observed many times. This rearrangement joins TRBV5-5 to TRBJ2-1, with TRBD1 as a possible D gene (7 bases). Germline V gene sequence: CDR1 SGHKS, CDR2 YYEKEE (reference sequence). V was cut by 4 bases and J by 3 bases, with 17 bases left in between. The CDR3 length is 16 residues. The CDR3 protein is CASSESTGEDYNEQFF. CDR3 bases: TGTGCCAGCAGCGAATCAACAGGGGAGGACTACAATGAGCAGTTCTTC.

This clonotype has just a few counts. A much larger clone lies a single base off, so this may be a read error. The chain is built from TRBV5-4 and TRBJ2-3, with 7 bases that match TRBD2. The length of the CDR3 is 16 residues. V was pared by 1 base and J by 6 bases, with 11 bases of the junction left unmatched. CDR1 and CDR2 (germline): SGHNT, YYREEE (reference sequence). The CDR3 DNA is TGTGCCAGCAGCTTGAAGACTACCGGGAGGCCCGATACGCAGTATTTT. Amino acids: CASSLKTTGRPDTQYF.

In the case of this clonotype: A much larger clone differs by one base, so this may be a read error. The J gene is TRBJ1-2, the V gene TRBV20-1; D may be TRBD1 (6 bases). V lost 0 bases and J lost 7, with 15 bases in between. Germline CDR1 DFQATT, CDR2 SNEGSKA (reference sequence). The CDR3 loop spans 14 amino acids. CDR3 bases: TGCAGTGCTAGAGAACCGGGACAACCTTCTGGCTACACCTTC. As protein: CSAREPGQPSGYTF.

A word on this clonotype: Without the conserved terminal phenylalanine or tryptophan, this CDR3 likely stems from a read error. The rearrangement joins TRBV7-7 to TRBJ2-7; the D is unclear. This CDR3 has 14 amino acids. CDR1 and CDR2 (germline): SSHAT, FNYEAQ (reference sequence). The CDR3 DNA follows: TGTGCTAGCAGCTTTACGGTACACTTCTACGAGCAGTACCTC. Translating gives CASSFTVHFYEQYL.

The chain uses TRBV27 and TRBJ2-1, with D perhaps TRBD2 (6 bases). The V and J ends lost 3 bases and 9 bases respectively, with 12 bases between them. The CDR3 sequence is 13 residues long. Germline V gene sequence: CDR1 MNHEY, CDR2 SMNVEV (reference sequence). In nucleotides, the CDR3 is TGTGCCAGCAGTTTGGGGGGAATCAGTGAGCAGTTCTTC. This gives the protein CASSLGGISEQFF.

There are many counts of this clonotype. V gene TRBV20-1 combines with J gene TRBJ2-1; 7 nucleotides line up with TRBD2. Germline V gives CDR1 DFQATT, CDR2 SNEGSKA (reference sequence). The CDR3 sequence is 14 residues long. The V and J ends lost 5 bases and 0 bases, in that order; junction bases with no gene match: 4. The CDR3 is CSARSGASYNEQFF. The CDR3 nucleotides are TGCAGTGCTCGGAGCGGGGCCTCCTACAATGAGCAGTTCTTC.

The table lists this clonotype with many counts. The V call is TRBV25-1, the J call TRBJ2-3; 10 bases align to TRBD2. This CDR3 region has 15 residues. The ends lost 8 bases at V and 2 bases at J; junction bases unmatched: 7. Germline CDR1 and CDR2: MGHDK and SYGVNS. DNA of the CDR3: TGTGCCAGCGGCCTAGCGGGAGCCCACACAGATACGCAGTATTTT. It codes for CASGLAGAHTDTQYF.

This clonotype was seen at least ten times. The chain couples TRBV20-1 to TRBJ2-1; D gene unclear. Trimming stripped 3 bases from V and 5 bases from J, with 8 bases between. Germline V gene data show CDR1 as DFQATT and CDR2 as SNEGSKA (reference sequence). This CDR3 has 12 residues. The CDR3 bases are TGCAGTGCTAGGTGGGCCCACAATGAGCAGTTCTTC. Its protein product is CSARWAHNEQFF.

This clonotype has at least ten counts. V is TRBV5-8 and J is TRBJ2-1; a possible D gene is TRBD2 (5 bases). V was pared by 0 bases and J by 1 base, with 14 bases between. Germline V gene sequence: CDR1 SGHTS, CDR2 YDEGEE. This CDR3 has 17 amino acids. This CDR3 reads CASSLVLGAESYNEQFF. In nucleotides, the CDR3 is TGTGCCAGCAGCTTGGTTTTGGGAGCAGAGTCCTACAATGAGCAGTTCTTC.

The chain employs TRBV6-5 and TRBJ1-3; tentative D call: TRBD1 (5 bases). CDR1 and CDR2 (germline): MNHEY, SVGAGI. The CDR3 has 13 amino acids. V lost 10 bases and J lost 0, with 10 bases in between. The CDR3 DNA reads TGTGCCACCCGACAGACCTCTGGAAACACCATATATTTT. Its protein product is CATRQTSGNTIYF.

This clonotype was seen more than once but under ten times. A read error is possible here, since a much larger clone lies one base away. CDR3 bases: TGTGCCAGCAGTTTCTCGGCTGTACAGCAGTTCTTC. This translates into CASSFSAVQQFF. The chain couples TRBV12-3 or TRBV12-4 to TRBJ2-1, with D unclear. The CDR3 is 12 amino acids. Trimming cost V 3 bases and J 11 bases, with 11 bases left between them.

This clonotype has a count of ten or more. CDR3 DNA: TGCAGTGCTAGAGATAGCGGGAGGGTTCAAGAGACCCAGTACTTC. Translated: CSARDSGRVQETQYF. This chain joins TRBV20-1 and TRBJ2-5, with 11 nucleotides matching TRBD2. After removal of 0 bases from V and 2 bases from J, the junction contained 2 bases not matched to a gene. The germline V gene encodes CDR1 DFQATT and CDR2 SNEGSKA (reference sequence). This CDR3 is 15 amino acids long.

This clonotype was detected many times. The chain couples TRBV2 to TRBJ2-1; the match to TRBD2 covers 10 bases. CDR3 length: 15 amino acids. After removal of 4 bases from V and 5 bases from J, the junction contained 5 bases not matched to a gene. CDR1 is SNHLY and CDR2 is FYNNEI in the germline V gene. The CDR3 nucleotides are TGTGCCAGCAGTGTGGTAGCGGGAGGAAACAATGAGCAGTTCTTC. Translating gives CASSVVAGGNNEQFF.

This clonotype was found many times. The rearrangement links TRBV6-1 to TRBJ2-5, with TRBD2 as a possible D gene (6 bases). The CDR3 runs to 13 residues. The V end lost 7 bases, the J end lost 4 bases, and 13 bases lay between the germline ends. Germline V lookup: CDR1 MNHNS, CDR2 SASEGT. The CDR3 sequence is CASNLAGLETQYF. Here the CDR3 DNA reads TGTGCCAGCAATCTGGCGGGGTTAGAGACCCAGTACTTC.